These 15 T cell receptor beta chains were sequenced from one sample in a study of chemoradiotherapy in HPV16-positive cancers. Produced via immunoSEQ multiplex PCR; TCRdb's table is partial and in-frame only. In the table there are 9,500 to 15,000 clones, less than 90% of which are singletons. The specimen was blood, collected from a patient who underwent chemoradiotherapy. These receptors were taken from a human donor with HPV-associated anogenital cancer.

This chain joins TRBV10-3 and TRBJ2-5; D perhaps matches TRBD1 (6 bases). The CDR3 extends over 13 amino acids. V lost 8 bases, J lost 7 bases, and 17 bases lay in between. Germline V gives CDR1 ENHRY, CDR2 SYGVKD. In DNA form, the CDR3 reads TGTGCCATCCGACCAGGGGACCAAAGGACCCAGTACTTC. Protein product: CAIRPGDQRTQYF.

The chain carries TRBV5-6 and TRBJ1-1, with 7 bases identical to TRBD1. The germline CDR1 and CDR2 sequences are SGHDT and YYEEEE. V was clipped by 6 bases and J by 1 base; unmatched bases: 6. The CDR3 is 14 amino acids. CDR3 amino acids: CASNPQGRNTEAFF. The DNA for the CDR3 is TGTGCCAGCAACCCACAGGGGCGGAACACTGAAGCTTTCTTT.

The CDR3 here is CASSYPSQGNYGYTF. CDR3 nucleotide sequence: TGTGCCAGCAGTTACCCTTCCCAGGGAAACTATGGCTACACCTTC. The V and J genes are TRBV6-5 and TRBJ1-2, with TRBD1 as a possible D gene (5 bases). The V end was cut by 2 bases, the J end by 2 bases, with 12 bases between. Per germline, CDR1 MNHEY and CDR2 SVGAGI. The CDR3 covers 15 residues.

The chain is built from TRBV5-1 and TRBJ2-5; no reliable D call. The CDR3 extends over 13 amino acids. V lost 1 base, J lost 2 bases, and 6 bases lay in between. Germline V gene data show CDR1 as SGHRS and CDR2 as YFSETQ. DNA for the CDR3: TGCGCCAGCAGCTTGAGTCTACAAGAGACCCAGTACTTC. This gives the protein CASSLSLQETQYF. Complete variable domain (other parts from reference TRBV5-1 and TRBJ2-5): KAGVTQTPRYLIKTRGQQVTLSCSPISGHRSVSWYQQTPGQGLQFLFEYFSETQRNKGNFPGRFSGRQFSNSRSEMNVSTLELGDSALYLCASSLSLQETQYFGPGTRLLVL.

The chain is built from TRBV30 and TRBJ1-2, with D tentatively TRBD1 (5 bases). This CDR3 is 13 amino acids long. Germline CDR1 GTSNPN, CDR2 SVGIG (reference sequence). V was trimmed by 6 bases and J by 4 bases, leaving 15 bases between them. The CDR3 loop reads CACLSGTRYGYTF. The CDR3 DNA is TGTGCCTGCCTTTCCGGGACCCGCTATGGCTACACCTTC.

The rearrangement joins TRBV19 to TRBJ2-5; 8 bases are a match to TRBD1. The V and J ends lost 5 bases and 7 bases, in that order; junction bases with no gene match: 9. CDR1 is LNHDA, CDR2 SQIVND, per germline (reference sequence). CDR3 length equals 14 residues. CDR3 coding DNA: TGTGCCAGTAGTCCCGACAGGGGAGCGGGGACCCAGTACTTC. It codes for CASSPDRGAGTQYF. Variable domain in full (rest from reference TRBV19 and TRBJ2-5): DGGITQSPKYLFRKEGQNVTLSCEQNLNHDAMYWYRQDPGQGLRLIYYSQIVNDFQKGDIAEGYSVSREKKESFPLTVTSAQKNPTAFYLCASSPDRGAGTQYFGPGTRLLVL.

This clone was seen just once. The chain is built from TRBV5-1 and TRBJ2-3; tentatively, D is TRBD2 (6 bases). Trimming removed 5 bases at V and 0 bases at J, with 13 bases between. The CDR3 runs to 15 residues. Germline V gives CDR1 SGHRS, CDR2 YFSETQ. The CDR3 is CASRRSSESTDTQYF. DNA of the CDR3: TGCGCCAGCAGACGTTCTAGCGAGAGCACAGATACGCAGTATTTT.

The chain uses TRBV30 and TRBJ1-5, with D maybe TRBD1 (5 bases). Germline V lookup: CDR1 GTSNPN, CDR2 SVGIG (reference sequence). The CDR3 runs to 13 residues. Trimming left V 1 base short and J 4 bases short, with 8 bases between. CDR3 sequence: CAWSGDRNQPQHF. Written as DNA, the CDR3 is TGTGCCTGGAGTGGGGACCGAAATCAGCCCCAGCATTTT.

The chain links TRBV6-5 to TRBJ2-7, with 10 bases matching TRBD1. Losses at the gene ends were 1 base for V and 5 bases for J; bases not matched to a gene: 5. The CDR3 spans 15 residues. Germline V gene sequence: CDR1 MNHEY, CDR2 SVGAGI. As DNA, the CDR3 is TGTGCCAGCAGTTACTTTCGGGACAGGGGTCACGAGCAGTACTTC. This codes for CASSYFRDRGHEQYF.

This chain links TRBV5-2 with TRBJ1-2. TRBV5-2 has pseudogene status. There are 14 residues in the CDR3. The CDR3 here is CASKVVRKTYGYTF. The CDR3 DNA follows: TGTGCCAGCAAAGTTGTACGAAAGACCTATGGCTACACCTTC.

This clone was seen a few times. The genes are TRBV28 and TRBJ1-2, with D hard to call. The CDR3 is made up of 14 amino acids. CDR1 MDHEN and CDR2 SYDVKM come from the germline V gene. Trimming shortened V by 6 bases and J by 2 bases, and 13 bases separated the two germline ends. Written as DNA, the CDR3 is TGTGCCAGCAGAGAGGGCAGAAGCAACTATGGCTACACCTTC. Translation: CASREGRSNYGYTF.

The chain has TRBV19 and TRBJ1-3, with D perhaps TRBD1 (6 bases). Germline V gene lookup returns CDR1 LNHDA and CDR2 SQIVND (reference sequence). The CDR3 has 17 residues. Trimming shortened V by 3 bases and J by 0 bases, and 15 bases separated the two germline ends. The CDR3 is CASSMYLRGFSGNTIYF. The DNA of the CDR3 is TGTGCCAGTAGTATGTATCTCAGGGGCTTCTCTGGAAACACCATATATTTT.

V and J are TRBV19 and TRBJ2-2; the match to TRBD1 covers 8 bases. V was pared by 2 bases and J by 6 bases, with 14 bases of the junction left unmatched. The CDR3 sequence is 18 residues long. The germline CDR1 and CDR2 sequences are LNHDA and SQIVND (reference sequence). CDR3 nucleotides: TGTGCCAGTAGTATATATCTCGGACAGGGATGGGCCTCCGGGGAGCTGTTTTTT. Residues: CASSIYLGQGWASGELFF.

The sample holds one count of this clone. The chain uses TRBV4-3 and TRBJ1-1, with D hard to call. The germline CDR1 and CDR2 sequences are LGHNA and YSLEER. The length of the CDR3 is 11 residues. Deletions cut 4 bases from V and 7 bases from J, with 7 bases between. The CDR3 DNA follows: TGCGCCAGCAGCCGCACGGGTGAAGCTTTCTTT. Protein product: CASSRTGEAFF.

The chain uses TRBV15 and TRBJ2-5; D may be TRBD1 (6 bases). Looked up from germline, CDR1 is LNHNV and CDR2 is YYDKDF (reference sequence). The V end was cut by 1 base, the J end by 1 base, with 10 bases between. The CDR3 consists of 15 residues. In DNA, the CDR3 is TGTGCCACCAGCAGAGTATCAGGGGTCCAAGAGACCCAGTACTTC. This translates into CATSRVSGVQETQYF.